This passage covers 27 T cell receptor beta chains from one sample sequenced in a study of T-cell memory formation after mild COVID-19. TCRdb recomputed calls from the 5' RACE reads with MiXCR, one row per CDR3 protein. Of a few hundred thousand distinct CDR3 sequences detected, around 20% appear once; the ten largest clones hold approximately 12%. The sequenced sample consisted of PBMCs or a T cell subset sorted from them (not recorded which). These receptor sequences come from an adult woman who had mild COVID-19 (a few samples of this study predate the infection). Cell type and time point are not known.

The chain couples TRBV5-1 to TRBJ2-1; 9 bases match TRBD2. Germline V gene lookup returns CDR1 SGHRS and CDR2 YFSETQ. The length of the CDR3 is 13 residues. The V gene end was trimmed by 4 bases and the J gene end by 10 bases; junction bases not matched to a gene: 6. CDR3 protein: CASSQTSGLEQFF. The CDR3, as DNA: TGCGCCAGCAGCCAGACTAGCGGTCTCGAGCAGTTCTTC.

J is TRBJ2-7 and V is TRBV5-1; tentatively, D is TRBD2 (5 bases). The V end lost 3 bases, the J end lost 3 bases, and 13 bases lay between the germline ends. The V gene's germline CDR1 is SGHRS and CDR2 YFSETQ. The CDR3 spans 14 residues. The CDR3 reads CASSSSDGLYEQYF. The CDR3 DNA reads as TGCGCCAGCAGCTCGTCGGACGGACTCTACGAGCAGTACTTC.

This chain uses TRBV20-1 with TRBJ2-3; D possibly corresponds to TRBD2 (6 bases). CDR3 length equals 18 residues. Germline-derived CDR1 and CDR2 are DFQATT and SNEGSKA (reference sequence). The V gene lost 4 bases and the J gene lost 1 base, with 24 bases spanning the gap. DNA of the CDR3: TGCAGTGCTACGTACCCACATTACGTACTAGCTGGCACAGATACGCAGTATTTT. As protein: CSATYPHYVLAGTDTQYF.

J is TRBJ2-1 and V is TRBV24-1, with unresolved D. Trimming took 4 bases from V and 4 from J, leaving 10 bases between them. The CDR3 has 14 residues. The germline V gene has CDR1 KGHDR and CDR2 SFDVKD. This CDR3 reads CATSDPWQYNEQFF. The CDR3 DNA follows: TGTGCCACCAGTGACCCCTGGCAGTACAATGAGCAGTTCTTC.

The CDR3 DNA reads as TGTGCCACCTCCCACAGGCCGGGCAGGACGACTATCCGGGGAGACACCGGGGAGCTGTTTTTT. It yields the protein CATSHRPGRTTIRGDTGELFF. The V call is TRBV24-1, the J call TRBJ2-2; D possibly matches TRBD1 or TRBD2 (5 bases each). Per the germline V gene, CDR1 is KGHDR and CDR2 is SFDVKD. The CDR3 loop spans 21 amino acids. V was pared by 9 bases and J by 3 bases, with 34 bases between.

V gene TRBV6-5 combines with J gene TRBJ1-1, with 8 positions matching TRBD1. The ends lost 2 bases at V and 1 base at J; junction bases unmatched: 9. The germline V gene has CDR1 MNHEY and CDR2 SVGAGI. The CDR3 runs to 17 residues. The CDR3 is CASSYTFTGTGNTEAFF. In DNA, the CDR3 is TGTGCCAGCAGTTACACGTTTACCGGGACAGGGAACACTGAAGCTTTCTTT.

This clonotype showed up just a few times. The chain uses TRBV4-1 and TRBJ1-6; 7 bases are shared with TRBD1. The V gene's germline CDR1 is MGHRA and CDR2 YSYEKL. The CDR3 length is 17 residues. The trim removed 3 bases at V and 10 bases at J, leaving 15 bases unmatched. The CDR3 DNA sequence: TGCGCCAGCAGCCATGGAGGGGCCCCCGACAGGGCATCACCCCTCCACTTT. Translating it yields CASSHGGAPDRASPLHF.

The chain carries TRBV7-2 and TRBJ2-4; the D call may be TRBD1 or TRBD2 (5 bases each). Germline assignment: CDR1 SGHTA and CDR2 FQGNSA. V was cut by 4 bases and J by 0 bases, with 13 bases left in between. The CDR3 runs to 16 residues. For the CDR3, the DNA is TGTGCCAGCAGCTCTCGGGGCCAGTTAGCCAAAAACATTCAGTACTTC. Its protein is CASSSRGQLAKNIQYF. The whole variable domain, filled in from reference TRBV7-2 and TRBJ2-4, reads GAGVSQSPSNKVTEKGKDVELRCDPISGHTALYWYRQSLGQGLEFLIYFQGNSAPDKSGLPSDRFSAERTGGSVSTLTIQRTQQEDSAVYLCASSSRGQLAKNIQYFGAGTRLSVL.

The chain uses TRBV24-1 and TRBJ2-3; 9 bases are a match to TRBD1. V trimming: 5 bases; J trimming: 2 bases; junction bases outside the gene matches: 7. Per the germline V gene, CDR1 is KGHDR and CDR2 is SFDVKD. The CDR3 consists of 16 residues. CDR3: CATSARTGATTDTQYF. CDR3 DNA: TGTGCCACCAGTGCCCGGACAGGGGCTACCACAGATACGCAGTATTTT.

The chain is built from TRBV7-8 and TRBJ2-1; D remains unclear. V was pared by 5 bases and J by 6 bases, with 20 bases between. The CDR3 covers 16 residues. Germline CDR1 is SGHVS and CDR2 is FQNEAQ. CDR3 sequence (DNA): TGTGCCAGCAGCGCCCACATTGTGATGCAGGCCAATGAGCAGTTCTTC. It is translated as CASSAHIVMQANEQFF.

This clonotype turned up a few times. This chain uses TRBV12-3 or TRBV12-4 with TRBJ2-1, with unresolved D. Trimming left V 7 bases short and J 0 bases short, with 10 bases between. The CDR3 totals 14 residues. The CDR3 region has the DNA TGTGCCAGCACCGTCGATAGCTCCTACAATGAGCAGTTCTTC. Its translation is CASTVDSSYNEQFF.

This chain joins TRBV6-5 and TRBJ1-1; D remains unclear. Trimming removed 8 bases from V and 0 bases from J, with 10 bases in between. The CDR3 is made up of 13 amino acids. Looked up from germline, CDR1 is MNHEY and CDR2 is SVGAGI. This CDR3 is CASRKNMNTEAFF. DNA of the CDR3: TGTGCCAGCCGAAAGAATATGAACACTGAAGCTTTCTTT.

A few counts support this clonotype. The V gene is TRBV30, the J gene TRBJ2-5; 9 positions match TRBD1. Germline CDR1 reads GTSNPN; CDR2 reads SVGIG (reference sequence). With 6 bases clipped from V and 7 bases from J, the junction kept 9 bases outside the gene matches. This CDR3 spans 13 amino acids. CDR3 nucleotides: TGTGCCTGCTCGCGGGACAGGGAGGGGACCCAGTACTTC. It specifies CACSRDREGTQYF.

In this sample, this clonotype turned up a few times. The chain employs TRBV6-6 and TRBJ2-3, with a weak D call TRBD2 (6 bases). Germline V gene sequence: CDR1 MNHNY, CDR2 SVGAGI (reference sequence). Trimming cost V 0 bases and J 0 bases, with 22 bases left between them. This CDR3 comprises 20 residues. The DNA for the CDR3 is TGTGCCAGCAGTTACTCCTACACTCTCCGTCTCGGGGGTAGCACAGATACGCAGTATTTT. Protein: CASSYSYTLRLGGSTDTQYF.

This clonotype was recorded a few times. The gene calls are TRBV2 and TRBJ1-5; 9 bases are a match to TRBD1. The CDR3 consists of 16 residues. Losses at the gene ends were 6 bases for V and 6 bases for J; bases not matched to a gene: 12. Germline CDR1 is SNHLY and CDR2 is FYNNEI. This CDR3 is CASRKGGLTGGQPQHF. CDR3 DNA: TGTGCCAGCAGAAAGGGCGGGTTGACAGGGGGTCAGCCCCAGCATTTT.

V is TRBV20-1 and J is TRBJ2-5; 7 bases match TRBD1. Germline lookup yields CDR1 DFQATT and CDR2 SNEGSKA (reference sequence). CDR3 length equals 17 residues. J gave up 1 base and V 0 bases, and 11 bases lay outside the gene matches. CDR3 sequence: CSARDPQQGVFQETQYF. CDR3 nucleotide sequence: TGCAGTGCTAGAGATCCCCAGCAGGGGGTATTCCAAGAGACCCAGTACTTC.

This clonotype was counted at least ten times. The CDR3 reads CASSIRGYGEKLFF. In DNA, the CDR3 is TGTGCCAGCAGCATCAGGGGGTACGGTGAAAAACTGTTTTTT. The rearrangement joins TRBV5-4 to TRBJ1-4; 7 bases agree with TRBD1. The CDR3 runs 14 residues. Germline trimming cut 4 bases from V and 7 bases from J; bases unmatched to any gene: 7. From germline, CDR1 is SGHNT and CDR2 YYREEE (reference sequence).

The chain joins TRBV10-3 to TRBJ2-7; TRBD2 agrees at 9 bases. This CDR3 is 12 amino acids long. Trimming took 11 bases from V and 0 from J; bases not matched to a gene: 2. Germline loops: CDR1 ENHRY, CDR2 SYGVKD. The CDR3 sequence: CAVSGSSYEQYF. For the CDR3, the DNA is TGTGCCGTTAGCGGGAGCTCCTACGAGCAGTACTTC.

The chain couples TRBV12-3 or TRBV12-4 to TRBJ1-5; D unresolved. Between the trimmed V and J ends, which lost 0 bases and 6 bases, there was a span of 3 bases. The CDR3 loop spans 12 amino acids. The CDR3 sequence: CASSLASQPQHF. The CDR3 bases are TGTGCCAGCAGTTTAGCGTCTCAGCCCCAGCATTTT.

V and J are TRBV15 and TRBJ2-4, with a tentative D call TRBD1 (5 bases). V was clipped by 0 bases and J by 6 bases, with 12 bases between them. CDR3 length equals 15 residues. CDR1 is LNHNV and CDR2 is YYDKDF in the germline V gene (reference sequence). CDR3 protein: CATSRETVSLNIQYF. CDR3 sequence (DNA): TGTGCCACCAGCAGAGAGACAGTCAGTCTAAACATTCAGTACTTC.

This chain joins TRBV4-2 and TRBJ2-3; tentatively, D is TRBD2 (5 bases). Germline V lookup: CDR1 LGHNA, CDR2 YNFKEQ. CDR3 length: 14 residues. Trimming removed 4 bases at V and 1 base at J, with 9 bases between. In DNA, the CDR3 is TGTGCCAGCAGCCCGTTCGGGGGCACAGATACGCAGTATTTT. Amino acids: CASSPFGGTDTQYF.

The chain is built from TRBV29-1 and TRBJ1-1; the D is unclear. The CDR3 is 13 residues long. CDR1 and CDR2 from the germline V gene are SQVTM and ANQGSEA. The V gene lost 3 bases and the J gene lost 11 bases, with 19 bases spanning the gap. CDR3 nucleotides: TGCAGCGTTGAGTCCGGCGAGGTTGGCGTCGCTTTCTTT. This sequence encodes CSVESGEVGVAFF. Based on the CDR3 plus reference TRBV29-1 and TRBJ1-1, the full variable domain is SAVISQKPSRDICQRGTSLTIQCQVDSQVTMMFWYRQQPGQSLTLIATANQGSEATYESGFVIDKFPISRPNLTFSTLTVSNMSPEDSSIYLCSVESGEVGVAFFGQGTRLTVV.

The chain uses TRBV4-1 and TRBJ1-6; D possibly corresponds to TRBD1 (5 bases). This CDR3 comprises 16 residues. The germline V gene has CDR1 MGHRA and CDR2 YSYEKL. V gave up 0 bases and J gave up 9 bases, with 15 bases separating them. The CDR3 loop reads CASSQDEAGSFSPLHF. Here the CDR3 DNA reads TGCGCCAGCAGCCAAGATGAGGCAGGGTCTTTTTCACCCCTCCACTTT.

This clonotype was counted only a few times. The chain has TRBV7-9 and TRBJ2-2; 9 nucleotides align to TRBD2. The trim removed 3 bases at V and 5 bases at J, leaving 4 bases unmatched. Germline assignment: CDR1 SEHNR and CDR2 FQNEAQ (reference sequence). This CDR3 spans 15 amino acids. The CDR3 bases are TGTGCCAGCAGCTTCGGGACTAGCCTAACCGGGGAGCTGTTTTTT. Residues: CASSFGTSLTGELFF.

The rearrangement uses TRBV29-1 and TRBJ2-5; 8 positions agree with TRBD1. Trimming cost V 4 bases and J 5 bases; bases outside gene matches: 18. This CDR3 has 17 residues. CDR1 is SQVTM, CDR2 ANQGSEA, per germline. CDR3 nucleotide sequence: TGCAGCGTTGCCGGACTCCGCCACAGGGGGAGGTTGGAGACCCAGTACTTC. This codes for CSVAGLRHRGRLETQYF.

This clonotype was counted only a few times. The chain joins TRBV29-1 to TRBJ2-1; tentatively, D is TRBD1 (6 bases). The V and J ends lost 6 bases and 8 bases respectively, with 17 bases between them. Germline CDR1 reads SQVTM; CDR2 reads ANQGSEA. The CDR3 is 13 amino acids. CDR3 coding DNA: TGCAGCGTCAGGGGCGGGTTTGTCGATGAGCAGTTCTTC. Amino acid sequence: CSVRGGFVDEQFF.

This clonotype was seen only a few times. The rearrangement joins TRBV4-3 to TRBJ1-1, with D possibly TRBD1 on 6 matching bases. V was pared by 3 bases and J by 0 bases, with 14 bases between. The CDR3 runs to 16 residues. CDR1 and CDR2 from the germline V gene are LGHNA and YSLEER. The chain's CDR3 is CASSHLGQRLNTEAFF. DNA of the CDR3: TGCGCCAGCAGCCACCTCGGACAGAGACTGAACACTGAAGCTTTCTTT.